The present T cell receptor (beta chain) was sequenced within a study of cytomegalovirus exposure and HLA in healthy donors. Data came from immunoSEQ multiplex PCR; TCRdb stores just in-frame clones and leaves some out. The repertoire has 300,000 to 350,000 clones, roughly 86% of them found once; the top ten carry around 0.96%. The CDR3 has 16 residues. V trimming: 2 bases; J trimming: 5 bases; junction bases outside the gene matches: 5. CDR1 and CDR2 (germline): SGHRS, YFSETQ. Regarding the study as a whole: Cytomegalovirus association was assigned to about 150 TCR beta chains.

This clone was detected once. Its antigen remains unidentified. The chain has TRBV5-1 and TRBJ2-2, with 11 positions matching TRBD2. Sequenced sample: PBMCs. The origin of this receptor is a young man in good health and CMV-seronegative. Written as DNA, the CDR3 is TGCGCCAGCAGCTTACCGGGACTAGCGGAGACCGGGGAGCTGTTTTTT. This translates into CASSLPGLAETGELFF.